The 26 T cell receptor beta chains below come from one sample, sequenced in a study of regulatory T cells in long-lasting Graves disease. Assembly of TCR beta libraries relied on iRepertoire HTBI primers together with Arm-PCR of CDR3 regions. TCRdb redid the calling of the multiplex PCR reads with MiXCR, one entry per CDR3 protein. The repertoire has 400,000 to 500,000 distinct CDR3 sequences, roughly 23% of them found once; the top ten carry approximately 15%. Time point: persistent/refractory GD, antithyroid drugs over 5 years with positive TRAb. From RNA extracted from PBMCs, the TCR library was made. The source was peripheral blood mononuclear cells (PBMCs), collected when the disease was refractory, from a patient treated with antithyroid drugs. These receptor sequences come from a female donor with Graves disease.

J is TRBJ2-7 and V is TRBV7-9, with D hard to call. Germline CDR1 SEHNR, CDR2 FQNEAQ (reference sequence). There are 14 residues in the CDR3. The ends were cut back, 1 base at V and 3 bases at J, with 10 bases in the middle. CDR3 DNA sequence: TGTGCCAGCAGCTTAGGAAGTCAGTTCTACGAGCAGTACTTC. Translating gives CASSLGSQFYEQYF.

The V gene is TRBV30, the J gene TRBJ2-5, with 9 bases identical to TRBD2. Losses at the gene ends were 1 base for V and 4 bases for J; bases not matched to a gene: 4. The germline gives CDR1 GTSNPN, CDR2 SVGIG (reference sequence). This CDR3 spans 14 amino acids. The CDR3 is CAWSGGGRGETQYF. The CDR3 bases are TGTGCCTGGAGTGGAGGCGGGAGGGGAGAGACCCAGTACTTC.

The chain combines TRBV11-3 with TRBJ2-3, with TRBD2 as a possible D gene (5 bases). This CDR3 is built from 14 residues. Trimming pared 4 bases from V and 5 bases from J, leaving 13 bases between. Germline CDR1 is SGHNT and CDR2 is YENEEA. The CDR3 here is CASSYRDGEDTQYF. In nucleotides, the CDR3 is TGTGCCAGCAGCTACCGAGACGGGGAAGATACGCAGTATTTT.

The V gene is TRBV9, the J gene TRBJ1-1; 7 nucleotides align to TRBD1. Germline CDR1 reads SGDLS; CDR2 reads YYNGEE. The CDR3 is 13 amino acids. J lost 6 bases, V lost 3 bases, and 5 bases had no gene match. The CDR3 spells CASSERQGSEAFF. The CDR3 DNA reads as TGTGCCAGCAGCGAGAGACAGGGTTCTGAAGCTTTCTTT.

To note about this clonotype: The junction shows a germline mismatch at one end, possibly a read error. The V and J genes are TRBV6-1 and TRBJ2-2; D is tentatively TRBD1 or TRBD2 (5 bases each). Germline loops: CDR1 MNHNS, CDR2 SASEGT. The CDR3 loop spans 14 amino acids. The CDR3 region is CASNPGLVTGDLFF. DNA for the CDR3: TGTGCCAGCAATCCAGGGTTGGTTACCGGGGATCTGTTTTTT.

The genes are TRBV28 and TRBJ1-5; tentative D call: TRBD1 (5 bases). CDR1 and CDR2 from the germline V gene are MDHEN and SYDVKM. CDR3 size: 15 residues. Trimming left V 7 bases short and J 4 bases short, with 17 bases between. CDR3 coding DNA: TGTGCCAGCACCGCCTCGGGGCGCAGAAATCAGCCCCAGCATTTT. Its protein is CASTASGRRNQPQHF.

The V gene is TRBV18, the J gene TRBJ1-1; D might be TRBD1 (6 bases). Germline V gene data show CDR1 as KGHSH and CDR2 as LQKENI. The CDR3 has 13 amino acids. Trimming stripped 3 bases from V and 3 bases from J, with 8 bases between. This CDR3 reads CASSPNRDTEAFF. The CDR3 bases are TGTGCCAGCTCACCGAACAGGGACACTGAAGCTTTCTTT.

In its sample, this clonotype was seen many times. The chain joins TRBV5-5 to TRBJ2-7; D call uncertain. The CDR3 runs to 12 residues. Trimming took 5 bases from V and 0 from J, leaving 6 bases between them. Germline CDR1 is SGHKS and CDR2 is YYEKEE (reference sequence). CDR3: CASSGDSYEQYF. CDR3 DNA: TGTGCCAGCAGTGGGGACTCCTACGAGCAGTACTTC.

The chain recombines TRBV20-1 with TRBJ2-5, with 10 positions matching TRBD2. Germline V lookup: CDR1 DFQATT, CDR2 SNEGSKA (reference sequence). V lost 5 bases, J lost 4 bases, and 4 bases stayed unmatched. The CDR3 extends over 13 amino acids. CDR3 region: CSASLAGRETQYF. As DNA, the CDR3 is TGCAGTGCTTCACTAGCGGGACGAGAGACCCAGTACTTC.

This clonotype was picked up a small number of times. The chain joins TRBV7-2 to TRBJ1-5; D is unclear. CDR1 is SGHTA, CDR2 FQGNSA, per germline. V was cut by 0 bases and J by 3 bases, with 12 bases left in between. This CDR3 has 16 amino acids. The CDR3 loop reads CASSLADGVYNQPQHF. CDR3 DNA: TGTGCCAGCAGCTTAGCGGACGGAGTTTACAATCAGCCCCAGCATTTT.

This clonotype was counted at least ten times. The chain joins TRBV2 to TRBJ2-5; maybe TRBD1 (6 bases). The CDR3 runs 14 residues. Germline CDR1 SNHLY, CDR2 FYNNEI. The ends were cut back, 10 bases at V and 0 bases at J, with 15 bases in the middle. DNA for the CDR3: TGTGCCAAAGGGACAAATGCGTACCAAGAGACCCAGTACTTC. This codes for CAKGTNAYQETQYF.

This clonotype was counted ten times or more. The chain links TRBV28 to TRBJ2-2; 8 positions match TRBD2. This CDR3 region has 16 residues. J gave up 0 bases and V 10 bases, and 10 bases lay outside the gene matches. Germline CDR1 reads MDHEN; CDR2 reads SYDVKM. The CDR3 protein is CATLTGGRSNTGELFF. DNA for the CDR3: TGTGCCACCCTCACGGGAGGGAGGTCGAACACCGGGGAGCTGTTTTTT.

On this clonotype: The conserved closing phenylalanine or tryptophan is absent in this CDR3, likely reflecting a read error. The DNA is left out, because the CDR3 cannot be placed on it with certainty; the CDR3 is given as TCRdb lists it. The chain carries TRBV5-6 and TRBJ1-1; the listed D gene, TRBD1, was not tested against the DNA. The CDR3 has 13 amino acids, counting both end residues. CDR1 and CDR2 from the germline V gene are SGHDT and YYEEEE. The CDR3 sequence: CASSLAQGGGSFS.

On this clonotype itself: This could be a read error, since a much larger clone is one nucleotide away. The CDR3 nucleotides read TGTGCCAGCAGCTCAAGGTACGAAAAGGGGGCGCCAGGCGAGCAGTACTTC. Protein product: CASSSRYEKGAPGEQYF. The V call is TRBV7-9, the J call TRBJ2-7; 7 bases agree with TRBD1. This CDR3 spans 17 amino acids. Germline V gene data show CDR1 as SEHNR and CDR2 as FQNEAQ (reference sequence). V lost 4 bases to trimming and J lost 6 bases; unmatched junction nucleotides: 18. The full variable domain, rest sourced from reference TRBV7-9 and TRBJ2-7, is DTGVSQNPRHKITKRGQNVTFRCDPISEHNRLYWYRQTLGQGPEFLTYFQNEAQLEKSRLLSDRFSAERPKGSFSTLEIQRTEQGDSAMYLCASSSRYEKGAPGEQYFGPGTRLTVT.

The chain couples TRBV6-1 to TRBJ1-5; D may be TRBD1 (6 bases). This CDR3 has 13 residues. Germline CDR1 reads MNHNS; CDR2 reads SASEGT. Trimming shortened V by 5 bases and J by 3 bases, and 8 bases separated the two germline ends. CDR3: CASSQGNNQPQHF. The CDR3 coding sequence is TGTGCCAGCAGTCAGGGGAACAATCAGCCCCAGCATTTT.

The sample holds many counts of this clonotype. V usage is TRBV11-2 and J usage is TRBJ1-2; D is ambiguous. The CDR3 extends over 13 amino acids. In germline, CDR1 is SGHAT, CDR2 FQNNGV. V was clipped by 1 base and J by 5 bases, with 8 bases between them. The CDR3 is CASSLGLGYGYTF. CDR3 in DNA: TGTGCCAGCAGCTTAGGTTTGGGTTATGGCTACACCTTC.

The V gene is TRBV9, the J gene TRBJ2-2, with 15 positions matching TRBD2. V trimming: 4 bases; J trimming: 6 bases; junction bases outside the gene matches: 4. Per germline, CDR1 SGDLS and CDR2 YYNGEE. The CDR3 spans 16 residues. In nucleotides, the CDR3 is TGTGCCAGCAGCCAGGGACTAGCGGGAGGTGCCGGGGAGCTGTTTTTT. This encodes CASSQGLAGGAGELFF.

The rearrangement uses TRBV28 and TRBJ2-1; possible D gene TRBD2, 6 bases. Trimming took off 3 bases at V and 0 bases at J, with 9 bases between the two ends. The germline CDR1 and CDR2 sequences are MDHEN and SYDVKM. The CDR3 totals 15 residues. CDR3 region: CASSFWRGSYNEQFF. In nucleotides, the CDR3 is TGTGCCAGCAGTTTCTGGCGGGGCTCCTACAATGAGCAGTTCTTC.

This clonotype was observed many times. The chain is built from TRBV28 and TRBJ2-7, with 14 bases matching TRBD2. The CDR3 length is 19 residues. CDR1 MDHEN and CDR2 SYDVKM come from the germline V gene. Trimming removed 1 base from V and 5 bases from J; junction bases left unmatched: 13. DNA for the CDR3: TGTGCCAGCAGTTTATATTTCGGAGCGGGGACTAGCGGGAGCGACGAGCAGTACTTC. Its protein product is CASSLYFGAGTSGSDEQYF.

This clonotype came up many times. V gene TRBV6-1 combines with J gene TRBJ2-7; tentative D call: TRBD1 (5 bases). The CDR3 loop spans 13 amino acids. Between the trimmed V and J ends, which lost 0 bases and 4 bases, there was a span of 7 bases. Per germline, CDR1 MNHNS and CDR2 SASEGT. In DNA form, the CDR3 reads TGTGCCAGCAGTGAAGCTAGGGGTTACGAGCAGTACTTC. This encodes CASSEARGYEQYF.

This clonotype was counted at least ten times. In DNA, the CDR3 is TGTGCCAGCAGTTACTCGCAGTTTCAACGGGACGGAAAAAAGTACTTC. Translation: CASSYSQFQRDGKKYF. The chain carries TRBV6-2 or TRBV6-3 and TRBJ2-7; D may correspond to TRBD1 or TRBD2 (5 bases each). The CDR3 loop spans 16 amino acids. Germline loops: CDR1 MNHEY, CDR2 SVGEGT. V lost 0 bases and J lost 11, with 23 bases in between.

The rearrangement uses TRBV25-1 and TRBJ1-3; D gene uncertain. Per germline, CDR1 MGHDK and CDR2 SYGVNS. CDR3 length equals 13 residues. V was cut by 3 bases and J by 4 bases, with 7 bases left in between. The CDR3 nucleotides are TGTGCCAGCAGTGACGGGATCGGAAACACCATATATTTT. This sequence encodes CASSDGIGNTIYF.

Comments on this clonotype: This is likely a read error, given that the CDR3 carries no conserved phenylalanine or tryptophan at its end. The chain joins TRBV30 to TRBJ2-5, with D perhaps assigned TRBD1 or TRBD2 (5 bases each). The V end was cut by 0 bases, the J end by 5 bases, with 10 bases between. This CDR3 is 13 amino acids long. Germline V lookup: CDR1 GTSNPN, CDR2 SVGIG (reference sequence). CDR3 sequence (DNA): TGTGCCTGGAGTGTACTAGGGACGGAGACCCAGTACCTC. Its translation: CAWSVLGTETQYL.

This clonotype was recorded at least ten times. V is TRBV28 and J is TRBJ1-5; D not resolved. CDR3 size: 16 residues. Germline CDR1 MDHEN, CDR2 SYDVKM. V was shortened by 5 bases and J by 2 bases, with 16 bases between the two germline ends. The CDR3 is CASSVRGRGGNQPQHF. In nucleotides, the CDR3 is TGTGCCAGCAGTGTTCGCGGGCGCGGGGGCAATCAGCCCCAGCATTTT.

This clonotype was seen a handful of times. The junction departs from the called germline gene at one end, perhaps through a read error. The gene calls are TRBV7-8 and TRBJ2-2; D unclear. Germline V lookup: CDR1 SGHVS, CDR2 FQNEAQ. There are 15 residues in the CDR3. The CDR3 loop is CASRLGLGSGGELFF. The CDR3, as DNA: TGTGCCAGCAGATTAGGGTTGGGATCGGGCGGGGAGCTGTTTTTT.

This clonotype showed up many times. This chain connects TRBV27 to TRBJ1-6, with 9 positions matching TRBD1. J was trimmed by 1 base and V by 2 bases; bases with no gene match: 9. CDR3 size: 19 residues. Germline values: CDR1 MNHEY, CDR2 SMNVEV (reference sequence). The CDR3 sequence: CASSLRRTGVGSYNSPLHF. CDR3 in DNA: TGTGCCAGCAGTTTACGGAGGACAGGGGTTGGTTCCTATAATTCACCCCTCCACTTT.